This T cell receptor (beta chain) was documented in a study of shared clonotypes between healthy human individuals. Findings of the study overall: Apart from blood, nothing was sampled; tissue repertoires likely differ.

Details on this clone: Its antigen is currently unknown.

Using immunoSEQ multiplex PCR, the repertoire was profiled, and TCRdb retains in-frame clones only, with some absent. The sample includes a few hundred thousand clones, 73% seen only once; the top ten take more than 9%. The sequence was collected from a man aged 25 to 40 in good health. The material sequenced was memory CD4+ T cells sorted from blood. Subset of the sample: CD45RA-negative fraction.

CDR3 bases: TGCAGTGCTAGAACAAATGGCTACACCTTC. This encodes CSARTNGYTF. The J gene is TRBJ1-2, the V gene TRBV20-1; the D is unclear. This CDR3 spans 10 amino acids. Germline loops: CDR1 DFQATT, CDR2 SNEGSKA (reference sequence). Trimming removed 2 bases from V and 6 bases from J, with 4 bases in between.